The present T cell receptor (beta chain) was sequenced within a study of siplizumab effects on memory and regulatory T cells. Study findings and constraints: Naive T cells looked more diverse than memory cells, and they looked like major contributors to the alloresponse.

This clone was observed a single time. Its specificity is not known. Assays examined roughly 100,000 TCR templates per sample. Clones were read by immunoSEQ multiplex PCR, and TCRdb kept only the in-frame ones, dropping some. In the table there are fewer than 80,000 clones, approximately 93% of which are singletons. J was trimmed by 4 bases and V by 3 bases; bases with no gene match: 1. The germline V gene encodes CDR1 LNHDA and CDR2 SQIVND (reference sequence). The CDR3 totals 13 residues. This TCR came from a human donor in good health. The chain uses TRBV19 and TRBJ1-1; 8 bases match TRBD1. The specimen was CD8+ T cells sorted from blood. CDR3 DNA sequence: TGTGCCAGTAGTATTACAGGGGGCACTGAAGCTTTCTTT. Its protein is CASSITGGTEAFF.